The entry below describes one T cell receptor beta chain. Its specificity is not known. The donors were members of the approximately 130-subject validation cohort (separate from the approximately 670-subject first cohort). The germline V gene has CDR1 SNHLY and CDR2 FYNNEI. The CDR3 totals 12 residues. Trimming took 7 bases from V and 4 from J; bases not matched to a gene: 3. This sample is part of a study of cytomegalovirus exposure and HLA in healthy donors. Study findings and constraints: The tendency of first-cohort TCR clusters to co-occur in the approximately 110 validation repertoires was identified by a subsequent analysis. TCR sequences were mostly rare, though some public TCRs occurred in many donors. It was 150 to 200 TCR beta chains that were listed as cytomegalovirus-associated.

Sequencing used immunoSEQ multiplex PCR; TCRdb keeps in-frame clones, though not all of them. The sample includes more than 120,000 clones, approximately 90% of them seen just once. The chain is built from TRBV2 and TRBJ1-1; 7 bases line up with TRBD1. This TCR was recovered from a man younger than 35 in good health and CMV-seropositive. Sequenced input: PBMCs. As DNA, the CDR3 is TGTGCCAGCACCCGACAGGGCACTGAAGCTTTCTTT. Protein: CASTRQGTEAFF.